This T cell receptor beta chain appears in the sequencing data of a study of blood T cell repertoires in COVID-19. Study summary: Spain, Italy and the United States supplied samples that represented acute and convalescent COVID-19. The cDNA or gDNA used as material had been derived from T cells, B-cell-depleted T cells, or PBMCs.

The authors' processing: By means of reference gene primer amplification, nucleated cell counts were estimated. This table comes from immunoSEQ multiplex PCR, and its TCRdb copy is limited to in-frame clones, with some not included. V and J calls and clone size are given by that table; D and trimming were obtained from the DNA. The profile shows about 14,000 clones, about nine tenths of them singletons. V was pared by 4 bases and J by 10 bases, with 11 bases between. Germline V lookup: CDR1 LGHDT, CDR2 YNNKEL (reference sequence). This CDR3 region has 13 residues. Sequences were obtained from peripheral blood. This receptor was taken from a human donor in a cohort sampled during active COVID-19. This chain joins TRBV3-1 (or the pseudogene TRBV3-2) and TRBJ1-6; D is undetermined. The CDR3 DNA reads as TGTGCCAGCAGCCGTGAGGGAGGGTCACCCCTCCACTTT. It codes for CASSREGGSPLHF.